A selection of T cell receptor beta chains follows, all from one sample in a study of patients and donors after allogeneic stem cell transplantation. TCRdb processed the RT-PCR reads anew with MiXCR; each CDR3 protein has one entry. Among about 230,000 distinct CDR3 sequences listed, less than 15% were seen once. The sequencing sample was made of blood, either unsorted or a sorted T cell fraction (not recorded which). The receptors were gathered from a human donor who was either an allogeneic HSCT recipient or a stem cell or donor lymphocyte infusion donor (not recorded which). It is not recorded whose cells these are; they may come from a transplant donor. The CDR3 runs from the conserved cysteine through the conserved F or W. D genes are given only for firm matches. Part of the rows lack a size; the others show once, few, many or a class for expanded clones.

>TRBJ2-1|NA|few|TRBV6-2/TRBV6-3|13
TGTGCCAGCAGTTACTCGAGGAGGGGTGAGCAGTTCTTC
CASSYSRRGEQFF
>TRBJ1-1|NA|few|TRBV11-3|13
TGTGCCAGCAGCCCCTTACAAAACACTGAAGCTTTCTTT
CASSPLQNTEAFF
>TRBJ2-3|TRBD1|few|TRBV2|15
TGTGCCAGCATGCGGGAACAGGGGGTTGCAGATACGCAGTATTTT
CASMREQGVADTQYF
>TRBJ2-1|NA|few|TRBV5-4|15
TGTGCCAGCAGTCGGACGGGGGAACCCTACAATGAGCAGTTCTTC
CASSRTGEPYNEQFF
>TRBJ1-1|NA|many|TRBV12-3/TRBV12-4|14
TGTGCCAGCAGTTTCGGGGGGCTCAGCACTGAAGCTTTCTTT
CASSFGGLSTEAFF
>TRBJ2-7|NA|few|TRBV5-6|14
TGTGCCAGTAGCCGGCAGGGTAGGACCTACGAGCAGTACTTC
CASSRQGRTYEQYF
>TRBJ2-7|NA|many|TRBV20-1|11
TGCAGTGGCGGCGGATCCTACGAGCAGTACTTC
CSGGGSYEQYF
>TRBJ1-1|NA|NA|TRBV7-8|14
TGTGCCAGCAGCCCCGCGGGGTATGGCACTGAAGCTTTCTTT
CASSPAGYGTEAFF
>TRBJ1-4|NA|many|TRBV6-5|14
TGTGCCAGCAGTTACTCAGGGGATCGTGAAAAACTGTTTTTT
CASSYSGDREKLFF
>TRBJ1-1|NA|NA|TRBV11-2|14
TGTGCCAGCAGCTTAGGCCCCTACCACACTGAAGCTTTCTTT
CASSLGPYHTEAFF
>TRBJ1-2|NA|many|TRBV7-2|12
TGTGCCGAGGCACTTGCTAACTATGGCTACACCTTC
CAEALANYGYTF
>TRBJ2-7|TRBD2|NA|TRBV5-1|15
TGCGCCAGCAGCTCGGGACTAGTGGGGAAGGACGAGCAGTACTTC
CASSSGLVGKDEQYF
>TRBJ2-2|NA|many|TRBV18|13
TGTGCCAGCTCACCACTTATCACCGGGGAGCTGTTTTTT
CASSPLITGELFF
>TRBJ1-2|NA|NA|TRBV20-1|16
TGCAGTGCTAGAGACGGGGGGAGAGGCCCTAACTATGGCTACACCTTC
CSARDGGRGPNYGYTF
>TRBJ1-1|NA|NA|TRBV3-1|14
TGTGCCAGCAGCCAAGAGGGGGTACCCACTGAAGCTTTCTTT
CASSQEGVPTEAFF
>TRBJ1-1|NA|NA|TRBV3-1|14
TGTGCCAGCAGCCGGGGCAGGGGAGGCACTGAAGCTTTCTTT
CASSRGRGGTEAFF
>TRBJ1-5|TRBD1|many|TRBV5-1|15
TGCGCCAGCAGCCCGCAGGGACAGGCCGGGGGGCCCCAGCATTTT
CASSPQGQAGGPQHF
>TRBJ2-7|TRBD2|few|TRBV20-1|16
TGCAGTGCTAGACCCTCTCGGGGGGGGGCCCTCTACGAGCAGTACTTC
CSARPSRGGALYEQYF
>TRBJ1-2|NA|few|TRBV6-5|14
TGTGCCAGCAGTTACACCGGGAACCAATATGGCTACACCTTC
CASSYTGNQYGYTF
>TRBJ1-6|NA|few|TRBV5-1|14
TGCGCCAGCAGAGGGGGGACGACACATTCACCCCTCCACTTT
CASRGGTTHSPLHF
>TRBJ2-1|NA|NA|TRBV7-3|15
TGTGCCAGCAGCTTAACGGGAGATTTATACAATGAGCAGTTCTTC
CASSLTGDLYNEQFF
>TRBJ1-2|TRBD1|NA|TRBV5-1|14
TGCGCCAGCAGCGCGGACAGGGTAGCCTATGGCTACACCTTC
CASSADRVAYGYTF
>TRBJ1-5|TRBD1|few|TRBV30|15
TGTGCCTGGACCGCGGACAGGGGAGGAGATCAGCCCCAGCATTTT
CAWTADRGGDQPQHF
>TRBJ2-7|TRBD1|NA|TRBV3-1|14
TGTGCCAGCAGCCCCCGGACAGGGGTACTCGAGCAGTACTTC
CASSPRTGVLEQYF
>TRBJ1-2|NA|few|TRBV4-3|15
TGCGCCAGCAGCCAATCGGGCAGGGGAAAGTATGGCTACACCTTC
CASSQSGRGKYGYTF
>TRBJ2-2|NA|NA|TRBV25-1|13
TGTGCCACAACTCGTTTGGGCAGCGGGGAGCTGTTTTTT
CATTRLGSGELFF
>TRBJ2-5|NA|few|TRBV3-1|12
TGTGCCAGCAGCCAAGGGGTGACGACCCAGTACTTC
CASSQGVTTQYF
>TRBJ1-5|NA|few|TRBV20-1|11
TGCAGTGCTTCCGGACCATTAATAGCGCATTTT
CSASGPLIAHF
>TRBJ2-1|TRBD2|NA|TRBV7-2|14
TGTGCCAGCAGCGTCAACCCGGCGGGAGTTGAGCAGTTCTTC
CASSVNPAGVEQFF
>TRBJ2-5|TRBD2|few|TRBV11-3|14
TGTGCCAGCAGCTCTAGCGGGGCTCAAGAGACCCAGTACTTC
CASSSSGAQETQYF
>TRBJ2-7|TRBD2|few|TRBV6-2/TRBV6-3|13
TGTGCCAGCAGTGTTGCTAGCGGAAACGAGCAGTACTTC
CASSVASGNEQYF
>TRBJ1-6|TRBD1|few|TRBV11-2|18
TGTGCCAGCAGCGGCCGACAGGGGAGTCACTCCTATAATTCACCCCTCCACTTT
CASSGRQGSHSYNSPLHF
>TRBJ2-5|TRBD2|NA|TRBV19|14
TGTGCCAGTAGTACGGCGGGAGGGCCCGAGACCCAGTACTTC
CASSTAGGPETQYF
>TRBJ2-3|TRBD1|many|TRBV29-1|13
TGCAGCGTTGAAGACAGGGGGACAGATACGCAGTATTTT
CSVEDRGTDTQYF
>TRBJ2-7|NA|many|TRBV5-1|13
TGCGCCAGCAGCTCGACAGATTCCTACGAGCAGTACTTC
CASSSTDSYEQYF
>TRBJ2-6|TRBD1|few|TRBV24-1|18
TGTGCCACCAGTGGCCCGGGACAGGGAGTATCTGGGGCCAACGTCCTGACTTTC
CATSGPGQGVSGANVLTF
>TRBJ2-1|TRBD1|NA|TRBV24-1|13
TGTGCCACCAGTCGGACAGGATCGACTGAGCAGTTCTTC
CATSRTGSTEQFF
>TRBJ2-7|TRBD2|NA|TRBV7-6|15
TGTGCCAGCAGCCCCAAGGGACTAGGTTCCTACGAGCAGTACTTC
CASSPKGLGSYEQYF
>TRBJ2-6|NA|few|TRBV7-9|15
TGTGCCAGCAGCAACACAGGAGCCGGGGCCAACGTCCTGACTTTC
CASSNTGAGANVLTF
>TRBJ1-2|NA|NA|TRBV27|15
TGTGCCAGCAGCCTAGGGGTCCCCGATTTTAAAGGCTACACCTTC
CASSLGVPDFKGYTF